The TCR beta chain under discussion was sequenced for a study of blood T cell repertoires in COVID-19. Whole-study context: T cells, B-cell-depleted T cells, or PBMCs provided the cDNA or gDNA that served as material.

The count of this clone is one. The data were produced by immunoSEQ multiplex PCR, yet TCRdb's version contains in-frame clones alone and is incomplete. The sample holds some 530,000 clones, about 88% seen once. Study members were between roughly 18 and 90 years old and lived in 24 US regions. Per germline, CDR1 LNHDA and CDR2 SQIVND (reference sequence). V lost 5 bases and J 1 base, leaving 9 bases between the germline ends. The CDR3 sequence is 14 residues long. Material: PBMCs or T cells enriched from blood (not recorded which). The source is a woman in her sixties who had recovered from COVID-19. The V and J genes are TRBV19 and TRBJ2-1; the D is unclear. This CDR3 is CASSRPGSYNEQFF. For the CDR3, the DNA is TGTGCCAGTAGTCGCCCGGGTTCCTACAATGAGCAGTTCTTC.